Shown below are 25 T cell receptor beta chains from a single sample sequenced in a study of cytomegalovirus exposure and HLA in healthy donors. Data came from immunoSEQ multiplex PCR; TCRdb stores just in-frame clones and leaves some out. In the table there are under 80,000 clones, roughly 90% of which are singletons. The sample comprised PBMCs. The receptors shown here come from a woman aged 18-29 years in good health and CMV-seronegative.

The V gene is TRBV5-1, the J gene TRBJ2-2, with 15 bases fitting TRBD2. The ends lost 3 bases at V and 6 bases at J; junction bases unmatched: 3. Germline CDR1 is SGHRS and CDR2 is YFSETQ. CDR3 size: 16 residues. CDR3 DNA: TGCGCCAGCAGCTGGGGACTAGCGGGAGGTTCCGGGGAGCTGTTTTTT. Its translation: CASSWGLAGGSGELFF. Drawing the rest from reference TRBV5-1 and TRBJ2-2, the complete variable domain is KAGVTQTPRYLIKTRGQQVTLSCSPISGHRSVSWYQQTPGQGLQFLFEYFSETQRNKGNFPGRFSGRQFSNSRSEMNVSTLELGDSALYLCASSWGLAGGSGELFFGEGSRLTVL.

V usage is TRBV2 and J usage is TRBJ2-3, with TRBD2 matching over 10 bases. The V and J ends lost 6 bases and 6 bases, in that order; junction bases with no gene match: 9. The germline V gene encodes CDR1 SNHLY and CDR2 FYNNEI. The CDR3 loop spans 15 amino acids. The CDR3 sequence is CASRPLAGVADTQYF. The CDR3 DNA reads TGTGCCAGCAGGCCCCTAGCGGGAGTAGCGGATACGCAGTATTTT.

The V call is TRBV9, the J call TRBJ2-7; perhaps TRBD1 as D (5 bases). V gave up 2 bases and J gave up 0 bases, with 9 bases separating them. The germline CDR1 and CDR2 sequences are SGDLS and YYNGEE. This CDR3 comprises 14 residues. CDR3 nucleotide sequence: TGTGCCAGCAGCGTCTCAGGGAACTCCTACGAGCAGTACTTC. Translation: CASSVSGNSYEQYF.

The chain carries TRBV6-5 and TRBJ2-7; 9 positions agree with TRBD1. Germline V CDR1 and CDR2: MNHEY, SVGAGI. The junction had 4 bases not matched to a gene; V was cut back by 2 bases and J by 2 bases. This CDR3 region has 15 residues. CDR3 DNA: TGTGCCAGCAGTTACGGGACAGGGTCCACCTACGAGCAGTACTTC. It is translated as CASSYGTGSTYEQYF.

The chain uses TRBV5-4 and TRBJ2-1, with a weak D call TRBD1 (6 bases). Trimming shortened V by 4 bases and J by 10 bases, and 18 bases separated the two germline ends. The CDR3 contains 14 residues. Germline values: CDR1 SGHNT, CDR2 YYREEE (reference sequence). In nucleotides, the CDR3 is TGTGCCAGCAGCCCAAGACAGGCTCTCACGGAGCAGTTCTTC. Translated: CASSPRQALTEQFF.

The rearrangement uses TRBV28 and TRBJ2-5, with TRBD1 identical over 8 bases. V was clipped by 4 bases and J by 4 bases; unmatched bases: 5. Germline lookup yields CDR1 MDHEN and CDR2 SYDVKM. The CDR3 extends over 14 amino acids. The CDR3 reads CASSSLTGVETQYF. The CDR3 bases are TGTGCCAGCAGTTCCTTGACAGGGGTAGAGACCCAGTACTTC. The full variable domain, in which reference TRBV28 and TRBJ2-5 provide the parts outside the CDR3, is DVKVTQSSRYLVKRTGEKVFLECVQDMDHENMFWYRQDPGLGLRLIYFSYDVKMKEKGDIPEGYSVSREKKERFSLILESASTNQTSMYLCASSSLTGVETQYFGPGTRLLVL.

This clone was seen only once. The chain couples TRBV5-1 to TRBJ1-3; D not certain. Germline lookup yields CDR1 SGHRS and CDR2 YFSETQ. Trimming removed 5 bases at V and 1 base at J, with 10 bases between. CDR3 size: 14 residues. This CDR3 reads CASRSLRSGNTIYF. DNA of the CDR3: TGCGCCAGCAGGTCTCTGCGTTCTGGAAACACCATATATTTT.

V is TRBV18 and J is TRBJ1-6, with 7 bases identical to TRBD1. V lost 3 bases to trimming and J lost 8 bases; unmatched junction nucleotides: 10. The CDR3 runs 16 residues. From germline, CDR1 is KGHSH and CDR2 LQKENI. Here the CDR3 DNA reads TGTGCCAGCTCACCCCCAGGACAGGCGGGTGATTCACCCCTCCACTTT. Translating gives CASSPPGQAGDSPLHF.

This chain links TRBV27 with TRBJ2-3, with a tentative D call TRBD1 (6 bases). This CDR3 spans 15 amino acids. Trimming shortened V by 7 bases and J by 0 bases, and 14 bases separated the two germline ends. Germline lookup yields CDR1 MNHEY and CDR2 SMNVEV (reference sequence). CDR3 in DNA: TGTGCCAGCAAGGGACATCGAACTAGCACAGATACGCAGTATTTT. Translation: CASKGHRTSTDTQYF.

The rearrangement uses TRBV30 and TRBJ1-1; 7 nucleotides match TRBD1. V dropped 5 bases and J dropped 0; count of bases not matched to a gene: 3. This CDR3 region has 13 residues. Per the germline V gene, CDR1 is GTSNPN and CDR2 is SVGIG (reference sequence). DNA for the CDR3: TGTGCCTGGGGGGACAGTGTGAACACTGAAGCTTTCTTT. Residues: CAWGDSVNTEAFF. The full variable domain, rest sourced from reference TRBV30 and TRBJ1-1, is SQTIHQWPATLVQPVGSPLSLECTVEGTSNPNLYWYRQAAGRGLQLLFYSVGIGQISSEVPQNLSASRPQDRQFILSSKKLLLSDSGFYLCAWGDSVNTEAFFGQGTRLTVV.

There are a few counts of this clone. This chain uses TRBV4-1 with TRBJ2-1; D remains unclear. The CDR3 sequence is 16 residues long. Germline assignment: CDR1 MGHRA and CDR2 YSYEKL. Trimming left V 1 base short and J 2 bases short, with 12 bases between. The CDR3 bases are TGCGCCAGCAGCCAAGTAGACTTACTGACCTACAATGAGCAGTTCTTC. As protein: CASSQVDLLTYNEQFF.

V usage is TRBV5-5 and J usage is TRBJ1-5, with D perhaps TRBD1 (6 bases). Per the germline V gene, CDR1 is SGHKS and CDR2 is YYEKEE (reference sequence). V dropped 3 bases and J dropped 9 bases, with 16 bases sitting between them. This CDR3 comprises 14 residues. CDR3: CASSSSTGLRPQHF. The DNA for the CDR3 is TGTGCCAGCAGCTCCTCGACAGGTCTGAGGCCCCAGCATTTT. Looking up the rest from reference TRBV5-5 and TRBJ1-5 gives the full variable domain: DAGVTQSPTHLIKTRGQQVTLRCSPISGHKSVSWYQQVLGQGPQFIFQYYEKEERGRGNFPDRFSARQFPNYSSELNVNALLLGDSALYLCASSSSTGLRPQHFGDGTRLSIL.

The V gene is TRBV29-1, the J gene TRBJ1-2; 9 positions match TRBD1. The CDR3 covers 15 residues. The germline gives CDR1 SQVTM, CDR2 ANQGSEA. The J segment lost 4 bases and the V segment lost 5 bases, leaving 11 bases of the junction unmatched. The CDR3 region is CSVMRQGEVVYGYTF. For the CDR3, the DNA is TGCAGCGTTATGAGACAGGGGGAAGTCGTCTATGGCTACACCTTC.

V gene TRBV28 combines with J gene TRBJ2-4, with TRBD1 identical over 7 bases. This CDR3 has 17 amino acids. Germline V gene sequence: CDR1 MDHEN, CDR2 SYDVKM. The V gene end was trimmed by 5 bases and the J gene end by 7 bases; junction bases not matched to a gene: 17. The CDR3 is CASSPWTGSSPRNIQYF. The DNA of the CDR3 is TGTGCCAGCAGTCCCTGGACAGGCTCCTCGCCCCGGAACATTCAGTACTTC.

The chain carries TRBV5-5 and TRBJ1-2; D is unresolved. The CDR3 contains 13 residues. V was trimmed by 4 bases and J by 3 bases, leaving 10 bases between them. CDR1 is SGHKS and CDR2 is YYEKEE in the germline V gene (reference sequence). CDR3 DNA: TGTGCCAGCAGCCTGCGACACGACTATGGCTACACCTTC. Protein: CASSLRHDYGYTF.

This clone was observed a handful of times. This chain uses TRBV5-1 with TRBJ1-4; the D is unclear. V was pared by 0 bases and J by 4 bases, with 4 bases between. The CDR3 totals 13 residues. The germline gives CDR1 SGHRS, CDR2 YFSETQ. In DNA form, the CDR3 reads TGCGCCAGCAGCTTGGCCGGTAATGAAAAACTGTTTTTT. Translated, it gives CASSLAGNEKLFF. Variable domain in full (rest from reference TRBV5-1 and TRBJ1-4): KAGVTQTPRYLIKTRGQQVTLSCSPISGHRSVSWYQQTPGQGLQFLFEYFSETQRNKGNFPGRFSGRQFSNSRSEMNVSTLELGDSALYLCASSLAGNEKLFFGSGTQLSVL.

This clone came up a few times. The V gene is TRBV28, the J gene TRBJ2-7; 7 bases are a match to TRBD1. There are 13 residues in the CDR3. V lost 5 bases, J lost 2 bases, and 3 bases stayed unmatched. Germline-derived CDR1 and CDR2 are MDHEN and SYDVKM. This CDR3 reads CASSIDRAYEQYF. CDR3 nucleotide sequence: TGTGCCAGCAGTATAGACAGGGCCTACGAGCAGTACTTC.

The chain combines TRBV19 with TRBJ2-4; 7 nucleotides agree with TRBD2. The CDR3 has 15 residues. Germline loops: CDR1 LNHDA, CDR2 SQIVND (reference sequence). With 3 bases clipped from V and 6 bases from J, the junction kept 8 bases outside the gene matches. CDR3 residues: CASSIGRGSVNIQYF. The CDR3 DNA reads TGTGCCAGTAGTATTGGGAGGGGTTCTGTAAACATTCAGTACTTC.

The V call is TRBV7-2, the J call TRBJ2-3; 14 nucleotides agree with TRBD2. Germline CDR1 is SGHTA and CDR2 is FQGNSA. The CDR3 consists of 17 residues. Trimming at V came to 5 bases and at J to 6 bases, leaving 10 bases not matched to a gene. CDR3 DNA sequence: TGTGCCAGCAGCGTGCAGACTAGCGGGAGGGCCGTTGATACGCAGTATTTT. Protein product: CASSVQTSGRAVDTQYF.

This rearrangement joins TRBV5-6 to TRBJ1-2; D not resolved. This CDR3 spans 12 amino acids. Germline V lookup: CDR1 SGHDT, CDR2 YYEEEE. V gave up 0 bases and J gave up 11 bases, with 11 bases separating them. The CDR3 DNA follows: TGTGCCAGCAGCTTGGGACGCGGGCGGTACACCTTC. It is translated as CASSLGRGRYTF.

The V gene is TRBV10-3, the J gene TRBJ2-7; TRBD1 matches 7 bases. The CDR3 has 15 amino acids. After removal of 2 bases from V and 3 bases from J, the junction contained 7 bases not matched to a gene. Germline V gene lookup returns CDR1 ENHRY and CDR2 SYGVKD. The DNA of the CDR3 is TGTGCCATCAGTGAGGGACAGGTTGAAGGCTACGAGCAGTACTTC. Translating gives CAISEGQVEGYEQYF.

The rearrangement joins TRBV5-4 to TRBJ2-2; perhaps TRBD2 as D (6 bases). CDR3 length: 15 residues. V gave up 4 bases and J gave up 2 bases, with 12 bases separating them. Germline V gives CDR1 SGHNT, CDR2 YYREEE (reference sequence). CDR3 protein: CASSQIGGNTGELFF. The CDR3 coding sequence is TGTGCCAGCAGCCAAATCGGGGGTAACACCGGGGAGCTGTTTTTT.

Here the CDR3 reads CASSLRVGGDSPLHF. DNA for the CDR3: TGTGCCAGCAGCTTACGGGTTGGGGGGGATTCACCCCTCCACTTT. The chain combines TRBV7-2 with TRBJ1-6; maybe TRBD1 (5 bases). Trimming removed 2 bases at V and 8 bases at J, with 13 bases between. Germline V CDR1 and CDR2: SGHTA, FQGNSA. The CDR3 has 15 residues.

The V and J genes are TRBV7-9 and TRBJ2-7; 13 bases align to TRBD2. The CDR3 totals 16 residues. From germline, CDR1 is SEHNR and CDR2 FQNEAQ (reference sequence). Trimming took 4 bases from V and 6 from J; bases not matched to a gene: 9. This chain's CDR3 is CASSYSTSGGPPEQYF. In DNA form, the CDR3 reads TGTGCCAGCAGCTACTCGACTAGCGGGGGGCCCCCCGAGCAGTACTTC.

The J gene is TRBJ2-7, the V gene TRBV7-2; TRBD2 matches at 7 bases. V shed 5 bases and J 0 bases; nucleotides not matched to a gene: 13. CDR1 SGHTA and CDR2 FQGNSA come from the germline V gene. This CDR3 has 17 residues. CDR3 residues: CASSPRGGSASSYEQYF. The CDR3 DNA sequence: TGTGCCAGCAGCCCCCGGGGCGGGAGCGCAAGCTCCTACGAGCAGTACTTC.